Shown below are 26 T cell receptor beta chains from a single sample sequenced in a study of T-cell reconstitution after alpha-beta-depleted transplantation in children. Researchers prepared the TCRbeta library using unique molecular identifiers, the study reports. TCRdb re-called the PCR reads with MiXCR, one entry per CDR3 protein. This table holds about 490,000 distinct CDR3 sequences, under 12% found once. This material consisted of PBMCs, taken before TCRalphabeta/CD19-depleted stem cell transplant. The receptor set was obtained from a child aged 2-15 years with inherited bone marrow failure, due to receive a stem cell transplant.

This clonotype was detected many times. The V gene is TRBV19, the J gene TRBJ2-2; 9 positions agree with TRBD2. This CDR3 is 17 amino acids long. The V gene end was trimmed by 4 bases and the J gene end by 2 bases; junction bases not matched to a gene: 8. In germline, CDR1 is LNHDA, CDR2 SQIVND (reference sequence). CDR3 nucleotides: TGTGCCAGTAGTACCGTAGCGGGGGATATTAACACCGGGGAGCTGTTTTTT. This translates into CASSTVAGDINTGELFF.

This clonotype was counted ten times or more. The chain carries TRBV7-8 and TRBJ2-7; TRBD1 agrees at 7 bases. With V trimmed by 5 bases and J by 4 bases, 5 bases remained unmatched. The germline CDR1 and CDR2 sequences are SGHVS and FQNEAQ. CDR3 length: 13 residues. The CDR3 DNA follows: TGTGCCAGCAGCATGGGACAGTTATACGAGCAGTACTTC. Translating it yields CASSMGQLYEQYF.

V usage is TRBV20-1 and J usage is TRBJ2-1; the D gene is possibly TRBD2 (6 bases). Trimming took off 3 bases at V and 3 bases at J, with 15 bases between the two ends. CDR3 size: 15 residues. Germline assignment: CDR1 DFQATT and CDR2 SNEGSKA (reference sequence). The CDR3 spells CSARFWAGSYNEQFF. CDR3 DNA: TGCAGTGCTAGGTTTTGGGCCGGGAGCTACAATGAGCAGTTCTTC.

This chain connects TRBV5-1 to TRBJ1-4; no definite D call. The CDR3 has 15 amino acids. Germline V gene lookup returns CDR1 SGHRS and CDR2 YFSETQ. With 2 bases removed from V and 4 bases from J, the gap between germline ends came to 12 bases. The CDR3 coding sequence is TGCGCCAGCAGCTTCCGCGAGGCGATTAATGAAAAACTGTTTTTT. Protein product: CASSFREAINEKLFF.

This clonotype was counted at least ten times. This sequence joins TRBV24-1 and TRBJ2-7; 9 bases are shared with TRBD2. Germline loops: CDR1 KGHDR, CDR2 SFDVKD. V lost 6 bases, J lost 2 bases, and 7 bases stayed unmatched. This CDR3 is 15 amino acids long. CDR3 in DNA: TGTGCCACCAGTCCTTCGACTAGCGGAACCTACGAGCAGTACTTC. It translates to CATSPSTSGTYEQYF.

At least ten counts were recorded for this clonotype. This chain links TRBV7-9 with TRBJ2-1; no clear D. Germline-derived CDR1 and CDR2 are SEHNR and FQNEAQ (reference sequence). The ends were cut back, 3 bases at V and 9 bases at J, with 3 bases in the middle. This CDR3 contains 10 residues. The CDR3 is CASSFPEQFF. Here the CDR3 DNA reads TGTGCCAGCAGCTTCCCTGAGCAGTTCTTC. The full variable domain, rest sourced from reference TRBV7-9 and TRBJ2-1, is DTGVSQNPRHKITKRGQNVTFRCDPISEHNRLYWYRQTLGQGPEFLTYFQNEAQLEKSRLLSDRFSAERPKGSFSTLEIQRTEQGDSAMYLCASSFPEQFFGPGTRLTVL.

In this sample, this clonotype turned up many times. V usage is TRBV20-1 and J usage is TRBJ2-1, with D perhaps assigned TRBD1 or TRBD2 (6 bases each). The CDR3 is 16 residues long. Germline V gene sequence: CDR1 DFQATT, CDR2 SNEGSKA (reference sequence). The V and J ends lost 0 bases and 4 bases respectively, with 16 bases between them. CDR3 coding DNA: TGCAGTGCTAGAGATTTAGAACGGGGGCGATACAATGAGCAGTTCTTC. This sequence encodes CSARDLERGRYNEQFF.

This clonotype occurred a few times. V is TRBV11-2 and J is TRBJ2-2, with D perhaps assigned TRBD1 or TRBD2 (5 bases each). Germline V CDR1 and CDR2: SGHAT, FQNNGV. The CDR3 totals 17 residues. V was cut by 5 bases and J by 0 bases, with 16 bases left in between. CDR3 DNA sequence: TGTGCCAGCAGCCACTTTGGGGGAGTATCGAACACCGGGGAGCTGTTTTTT. Encoded protein: CASSHFGGVSNTGELFF.

This clonotype has at least ten counts. The chain is built from TRBV29-1 and TRBJ2-7; the D is unclear. V was shortened by 4 bases and J by 1 base, with 8 bases between the two germline ends. This CDR3 has 12 amino acids. The V gene's germline CDR1 is SQVTM and CDR2 ANQGSEA. CDR3 DNA: TGCAGCGTTGGACCCGATTCCTACGAGCAGTACTTC. This gives the protein CSVGPDSYEQYF.

This clonotype was counted many times. The rearrangement uses TRBV6-2 or TRBV6-3 and TRBJ1-1; D is uncertain. The V and J ends lost 2 bases and 2 bases respectively, with 6 bases between them. The CDR3 runs 13 residues. Germline lookup yields CDR1 MNHEY and CDR2 SVGEGT. Here the CDR3 DNA reads TGTGCCAGCAGTTACACAATTAACACTGAAGCTTTCTTT. Translation gives CASSYTINTEAFF.

This clonotype was observed at least ten times. The chain employs TRBV4-3 and TRBJ2-2; TRBD2 aligns across 7 bases. Germline V gene data show CDR1 as LGHNA and CDR2 as YSLEER. This CDR3 comprises 18 residues. V lost 0 bases, J lost 6 bases, and 13 bases stayed unmatched. The CDR3 DNA reads TGCGCCAGCAGCCAAGACGTTTATGAGCAGGGAGGGGCCGGGGAGCTGTTTTTT. Its protein is CASSQDVYEQGGAGELFF.

Many counts were recorded for this clonotype. V usage is TRBV20-1 and J usage is TRBJ2-2, with 10 positions matching TRBD1. Germline assignment: CDR1 DFQATT and CDR2 SNEGSKA (reference sequence). CDR3 length: 15 amino acids. With 4 bases clipped from V and 5 bases from J, the junction kept 7 bases outside the gene matches. This CDR3 reads CSATDRGQGTGELFF. The CDR3 DNA sequence: TGCAGTGCTACCGACAGGGGGCAGGGGACCGGGGAGCTGTTTTTT.

The table lists this clonotype with a few counts. The CDR3 nucleotides are TGTGCCAGCAGCTTGGGGTGGTTCTCTGGGGCCAACGTCCTGACTTTC. This translates into CASSLGWFSGANVLTF. The rearrangement joins TRBV5-6 to TRBJ2-6; D call uncertain. Germline V gene lookup returns CDR1 SGHDT and CDR2 YYEEEE. The CDR3 has 16 amino acids. V was clipped by 0 bases and J by 0 bases, with 7 bases between them.

The sample holds many counts of this clonotype. This sequence joins TRBV20-1 and TRBJ2-1, with unresolved D. V shed 3 bases and J shed 2 bases, with 11 bases lying between them. This CDR3 has 14 amino acids. CDR1 is DFQATT and CDR2 is SNEGSKA in the germline V gene (reference sequence). In DNA form, the CDR3 reads TGCAGTGCTAGCCCACGACTGGCCTACAATGAGCAGTTCTTC. Amino acids: CSASPRLAYNEQFF.

As concerns this clonotype: Being one base from a much bigger clone, this may be a read error. The chain combines TRBV5-1 with TRBJ2-3; D perhaps matches TRBD1 (6 bases). The CDR3 contains 16 residues. V gave up 0 bases and J gave up 1 base, with 12 bases separating them. Germline V gives CDR1 SGHRS, CDR2 YFSETQ. In nucleotides, the CDR3 is TGCGCCAGCAGCTTGGAGGGGACACGACGCACAGATACGCAGTATTTT. Its protein is CASSLEGTRRTDTQYF.

This clonotype was detected ten times or more. The chain links TRBV7-9 to TRBJ2-7; D gene uncertain. Trimming left V 5 bases short and J 4 bases short, with 12 bases between. The germline V gene has CDR1 SEHNR and CDR2 FQNEAQ (reference sequence). The CDR3 contains 13 residues. The CDR3 sequence: CASSPPAEYEQYF. The DNA of the CDR3 is TGTGCCAGCAGCCCCCCCGCCGAGTACGAGCAGTACTTC.

This clonotype was detected many times. The chain is built from TRBV5-1 and TRBJ1-2; maybe TRBD1 (5 bases). Germline CDR1 is SGHRS and CDR2 is YFSETQ. The CDR3 is made up of 14 amino acids. With 4 bases removed from V and 5 bases from J, the gap between germline ends came to 15 bases. The CDR3 bases are TGCGCCAGCAGCACCGGCGGGGCTCGGTATGGCTACACCTTC. Its translation: CASSTGGARYGYTF.

This clonotype was counted between two and nine times. V and J are TRBV7-2 and TRBJ2-3; D is ambiguous. The CDR3 spans 15 residues. Trimming took off 2 bases at V and 1 base at J, with 10 bases between the two ends. CDR1 and CDR2 (germline): SGHTA, FQGNSA. This chain's CDR3 is CASSLWGLGTDTQYF. Written as DNA, the CDR3 is TGTGCCAGCAGCTTATGGGGTCTGGGCACAGATACGCAGTATTTT.

There are many counts of this clonotype. The chain is built from TRBV29-1 and TRBJ1-4, with 11 bases fitting TRBD1. Losses at the gene ends were 6 bases for V and 7 bases for J; bases not matched to a gene: 10. The CDR3 has 15 residues. Germline V gene lookup returns CDR1 SQVTM and CDR2 ANQGSEA. The CDR3 coding sequence is TGCAGCGTCAGTCCCGGGACAGGGGGAGCTGAAAAACTGTTTTTT. Translation: CSVSPGTGGAEKLFF.

This clonotype appeared a few times. This chain uses TRBV29-1 with TRBJ2-7; D possibly corresponds to TRBD2 (5 bases). This CDR3 comprises 11 residues. Per the germline V gene, CDR1 is SQVTM and CDR2 is ANQGSEA. V shed 6 bases and J shed 1 base, with 7 bases lying between them. The CDR3 nucleotides are TGCAGCGTGCGGACTTCCTACGAGCAGTACTTC. Translation gives CSVRTSYEQYF.

This clonotype appeared many times. The CDR3 region has the DNA TGTGCCAGCAGTTCCTACTACGAGCAGTACTTC. Its translation is CASSSYYEQYF. The chain employs TRBV7-2 and TRBJ2-7; no clear D. CDR1 and CDR2 from the germline V gene are SGHTA and FQGNSA. V gave up 6 bases and J gave up 3 bases, with 6 bases separating them. The CDR3 is 11 residues long.

V usage is TRBV6-2 or TRBV6-3 and J usage is TRBJ2-1; a weak D match, TRBD1 (5 bases). Germline V lookup: CDR1 MNHEY, CDR2 SVGEGT. The CDR3 length is 19 residues. Trimming removed 0 bases from V and 0 bases from J, with 18 bases in between. The CDR3 reads CASSYSTVGRFYSYNEQFF. DNA of the CDR3: TGTGCCAGCAGTTACTCGACAGTTGGTCGGTTCTACTCCTACAATGAGCAGTTCTTC.

This clonotype was seen ten or more times. V usage is TRBV4-2 and J usage is TRBJ2-3, with D possibly matching TRBD2 (6 bases). The CDR3 length is 16 residues. Germline V gives CDR1 LGHNA, CDR2 YNFKEQ. Between the trimmed V and J ends, which lost 0 bases and 1 base, there was a span of 11 bases. The CDR3 is CASSQDAASGTDTQYF. The CDR3 DNA sequence: TGTGCCAGCAGCCAAGATGCGGCTAGCGGCACAGATACGCAGTATTTT.

The genes are TRBV7-8 and TRBJ2-2; maybe TRBD2 (5 bases). This CDR3 is built from 16 residues. V was shortened by 1 base and J by 5 bases, with 14 bases between the two germline ends. The germline CDR1 and CDR2 sequences are SGHVS and FQNEAQ. The DNA of the CDR3 is TGTGCCAGCAGCTTAGTTAAGAGGGCTGGGACCGGGGAGCTGTTTTTT. This codes for CASSLVKRAGTGELFF.

In this sample, this clonotype turned up a few times. CDR3 sequence: CASSISPSYEQYF. CDR3 DNA sequence: TGTGCCAGTAGTATTTCCCCCTCCTACGAGCAGTACTTC. The chain is built from TRBV19 and TRBJ2-7; no clear D. Trimming shortened V by 3 bases and J by 0 bases, and 6 bases separated the two germline ends. Germline V lookup: CDR1 LNHDA, CDR2 SQIVND (reference sequence). This CDR3 comprises 13 residues.

The chain employs TRBV11-2 and TRBJ2-1; possibly TRBD2 for D (6 bases). The CDR3 loop spans 16 amino acids. From germline, CDR1 is SGHAT and CDR2 FQNNGV. V lost 2 bases and J 5 bases, leaving 16 bases between the germline ends. CDR3 in amino acids: CASSLQASEGDNEQFF. DNA of the CDR3: TGTGCCAGCAGCTTACAAGCTAGCGAGGGAGACAATGAGCAGTTCTTC.